Listed below are T cell receptor beta chains from one sample, sequenced in a study of T cell responses to AZD1222 COVID-19 vaccine. Clones were read by immunoSEQ multiplex PCR, and TCRdb kept only the in-frame ones, dropping some. This table has 150,000 to 200,000 clones, about 92% appearing once. Sequences were derived from peripheral blood, sampled on day 0 of AZD1222 vaccination. All receptors derive from an adult in good health. The CDR3 runs from the conserved cysteine through the conserved F or W. A D gene is named only where the DNA matches it firmly. Clone size is stated in some rows and not others, as once, few, many or a class when expanded.

d_call	v_call	j_call	clone_size	cdr3_nt	cdr3_aa
-	TRBV27	TRBJ1-1	once	TGTGCCAGCAGTTTTACAGGTAACACTGAAGCTTTCTTT	CASSFTGNTEAFF
-	TRBV30	TRBJ2-1	-	TGTGCCTGGAATTCAGGGGAAGGGCGCAATGAGCAGTTCTTC	CAWNSGEGRNEQFF
-	TRBV5-1	TRBJ2-3	-	TGCGCCAGCAGCTTGGGTCCAGCGGCTAGCACAGATACGCAGTATTTT	CASSLGPAASTDTQYF
-	TRBV11-3	TRBJ2-7	-	TGTGCCAGCAGCCTTGCCGAAGGCCCGGGGCAGTACTTC	CASSLAEGPGQYF
-	TRBV9	TRBJ1-2	few	TGTGCCAGCAGCCCCCGATACAGCGATAGGGGCTACACCTTC	CASSPRYSDRGYTF
TRBD1	TRBV6-5	TRBJ1-2	few	TGTGCCAGCAGTTTGGGCCCTACAGGGGCCGGCTATGGCTACACCTTC	CASSLGPTGAGYGYTF
-	TRBV19	TRBJ1-1	-	TGTGCCAGTAGTATAGGGGGGACTGAAAACACTGAAGCTTTCTTT	CASSIGGTENTEAFF
-	TRBV6-6	TRBJ1-1	-	TGTGCCAGCCACCAACTAAACACTGAAGCTTTCTTT	CASHQLNTEAFF
TRBD2	TRBV9	TRBJ2-1	-	TGTGCCAGCAGCCCTGGGGGCGGGGGGGCCACCTACAATGAGCAGTTCTTC	CASSPGGGGATYNEQFF
-	TRBV28	TRBJ1-2	-	TGTGCCAGCAGTTTACCCCCCCAATATGGCTACACCTTC	CASSLPPQYGYTF
TRBD1	TRBV13	TRBJ1-1	-	TGTGCCAGCAGCTTCGGGACCGGGACAGCAAACACTGAAGCTTTCTTT	CASSFGTGTANTEAFF
TRBD1	TRBV9	TRBJ2-1	-	TGTGCCAGCAGCGTAGGCCCGGGGTGGGACAGCTCCTACAATGAGCAGTTCTTC	CASSVGPGWDSSYNEQFF
TRBD1	TRBV5-1	TRBJ1-4	-	TGCGCCAGCAGCACCGGGACAGCCAATGAAAAACTGTTTTTT	CASSTGTANEKLFF
-	TRBV30	TRBJ1-3	-	TGTGCCTGGAGTGTAGGGGGGGCTGGAAACACCATATATTTT	CAWSVGGAGNTIYF
-	TRBV3-1/TRBV3-2	TRBJ2-3	once	TGTGCCAGCAGCCAAGCAGATACGCAGTATTTT	CASSQADTQYF
TRBD1	TRBV6-5	TRBJ1-1	-	TGTGCCAGCAGCTGGACAGGGATAAATGTTGAAGCTTTCTTT	CASSWTGINVEAFF
-	TRBV2	TRBJ1-6	-	TGTGCCAGCAGAGGGACGGACGTTTCACCCCTCCACTTT	CASRGTDVSPLHF
-	TRBV11-2	TRBJ2-3	-	TGTGCCAGCAGCTTCGACGTTGAAGATACGCAGTATTTT	CASSFDVEDTQYF
-	TRBV7-7	TRBJ2-2	-	TGTGCCAGCAGCGCAGGGGCCTCGAACACCGGGGAGCTGTTTTTT	CASSAGASNTGELFF
-	TRBV30	TRBJ2-3	-	TGTGCCTGGAGTAATTCGGCTAGCACAGATACGCAGTATTTT	CAWSNSASTDTQYF